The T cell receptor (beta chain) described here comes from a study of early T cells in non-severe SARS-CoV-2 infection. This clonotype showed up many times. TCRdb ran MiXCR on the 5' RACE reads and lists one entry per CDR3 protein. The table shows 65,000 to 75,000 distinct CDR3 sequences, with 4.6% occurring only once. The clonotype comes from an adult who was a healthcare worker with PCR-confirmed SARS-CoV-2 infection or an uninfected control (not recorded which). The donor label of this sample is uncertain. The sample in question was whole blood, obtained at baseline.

The CDR3 protein is CASKTGTTIIGTDTQYF. CDR3 bases: TGTGCCAGCAAAACCGGGACAACCATTATTGGTACAGATACGCAGTATTTT. The gene calls are TRBV11-2 and TRBJ2-3, with D possibly matching TRBD1 (6 bases). The CDR3 covers 17 residues. Germline assignment: CDR1 SGHAT and CDR2 FQNNGV. V was trimmed by 7 bases and J by 3 bases, leaving 23 bases between them.